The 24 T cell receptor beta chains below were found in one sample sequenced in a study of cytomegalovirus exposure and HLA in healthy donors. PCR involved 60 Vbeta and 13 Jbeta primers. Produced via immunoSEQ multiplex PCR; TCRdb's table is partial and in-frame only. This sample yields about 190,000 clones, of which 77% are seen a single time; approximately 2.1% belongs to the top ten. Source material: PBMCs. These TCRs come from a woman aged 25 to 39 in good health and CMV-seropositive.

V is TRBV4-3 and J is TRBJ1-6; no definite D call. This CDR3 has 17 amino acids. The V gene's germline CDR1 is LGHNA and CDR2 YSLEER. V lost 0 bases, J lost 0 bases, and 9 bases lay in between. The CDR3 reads CASSQDLISSYNSPLHF. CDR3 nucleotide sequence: TGCGCCAGCAGCCAAGATCTTATCAGCTCCTATAATTCACCCCTCCACTTT.

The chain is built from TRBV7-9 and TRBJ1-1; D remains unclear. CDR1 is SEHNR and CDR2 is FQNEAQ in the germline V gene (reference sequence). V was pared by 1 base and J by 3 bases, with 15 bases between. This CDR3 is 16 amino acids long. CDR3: CASSLGRGIIDTEAFF. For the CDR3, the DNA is TGTGCCAGCAGCTTAGGTCGGGGTATAATAGACACTGAAGCTTTCTTT.

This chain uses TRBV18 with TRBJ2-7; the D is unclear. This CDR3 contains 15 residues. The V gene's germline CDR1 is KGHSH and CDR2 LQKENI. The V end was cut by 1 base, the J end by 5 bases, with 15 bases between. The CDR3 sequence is CASSPLALSPHEQYF. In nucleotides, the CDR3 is TGTGCCAGCTCACCACTAGCCTTATCCCCCCACGAGCAGTACTTC. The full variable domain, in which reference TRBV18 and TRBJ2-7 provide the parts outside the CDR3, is NAGVMQNPRHLVRRRGQEARLRCSPMKGHSHVYWYRQLPEEGLKFMVYLQKENIIDESGMPKERFSAEFPKEGPSILRIQQVVRGDSAAYFCASSPLALSPHEQYFGPGTRLTVT.

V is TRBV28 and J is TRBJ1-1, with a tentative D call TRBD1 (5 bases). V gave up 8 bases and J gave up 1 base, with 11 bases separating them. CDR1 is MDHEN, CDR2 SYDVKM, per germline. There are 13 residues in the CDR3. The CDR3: CASGRQRNTEAFF. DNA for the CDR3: TGTGCCAGCGGACGACAGAGGAACACTGAAGCTTTCTTT.

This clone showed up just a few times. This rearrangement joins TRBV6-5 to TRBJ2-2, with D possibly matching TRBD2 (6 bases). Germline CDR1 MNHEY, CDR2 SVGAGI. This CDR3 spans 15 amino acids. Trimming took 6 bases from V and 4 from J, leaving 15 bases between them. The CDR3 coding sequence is TGTGCCAGCAGCCGACTTAGCGGTAGCACCGGGGAGCTGTTTTTT. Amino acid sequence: CASSRLSGSTGELFF.

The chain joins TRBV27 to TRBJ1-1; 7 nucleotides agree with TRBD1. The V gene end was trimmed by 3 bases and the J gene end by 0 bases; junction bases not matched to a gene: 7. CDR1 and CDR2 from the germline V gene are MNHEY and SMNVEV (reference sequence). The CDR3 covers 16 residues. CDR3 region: CASSFLGDRMNTEAFF. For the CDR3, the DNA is TGTGCCAGCAGTTTCCTCGGGGACAGAATGAACACTGAAGCTTTCTTT.

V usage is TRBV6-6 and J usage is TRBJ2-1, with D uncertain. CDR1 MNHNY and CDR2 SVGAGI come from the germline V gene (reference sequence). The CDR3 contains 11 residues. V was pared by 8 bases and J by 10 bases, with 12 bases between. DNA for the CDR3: TGTGCCAGCTCGGTTGCGTCAGAGCAGTTCTTC. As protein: CASSVASEQFF.

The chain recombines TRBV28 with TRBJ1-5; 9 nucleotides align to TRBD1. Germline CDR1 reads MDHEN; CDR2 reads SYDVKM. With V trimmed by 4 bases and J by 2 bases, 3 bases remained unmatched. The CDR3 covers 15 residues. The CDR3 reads CASSWGQGGNQPQHF. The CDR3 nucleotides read TGTGCCAGCAGTTGGGGACAGGGAGGCAATCAGCCCCAGCATTTT.

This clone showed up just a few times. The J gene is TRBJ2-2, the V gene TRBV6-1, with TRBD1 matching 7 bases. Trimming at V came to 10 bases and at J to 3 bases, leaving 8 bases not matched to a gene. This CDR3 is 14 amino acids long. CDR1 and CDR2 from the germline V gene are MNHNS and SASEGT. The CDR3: CANSGQPDTGELFF. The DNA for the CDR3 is TGTGCCAACTCGGGACAGCCAGACACCGGGGAGCTGTTTTTT.

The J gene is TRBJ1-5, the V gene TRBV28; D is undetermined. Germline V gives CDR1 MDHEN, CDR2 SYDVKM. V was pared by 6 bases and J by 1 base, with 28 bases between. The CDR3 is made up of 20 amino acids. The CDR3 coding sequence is TGTGCCAGCAGGGGTCAGATAGCAATCACCATGGAGGGCAGCAATCAGCCCCAGCATTTT. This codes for CASRGQIAITMEGSNQPQHF.

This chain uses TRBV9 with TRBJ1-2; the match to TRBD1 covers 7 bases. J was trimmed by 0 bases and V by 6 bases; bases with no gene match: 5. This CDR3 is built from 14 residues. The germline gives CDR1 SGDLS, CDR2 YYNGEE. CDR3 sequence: CASTRTGANYGYTF. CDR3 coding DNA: TGTGCCAGCACGCGGACAGGCGCTAACTATGGCTACACCTTC. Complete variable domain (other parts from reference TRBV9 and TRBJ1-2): DSGVTQTPKHLITATGQRVTLRCSPRSGDLSVYWYQQSLDQGLQFLIQYYNGEERAKGNILERFSAQQFPDLHSELNLSSLELGDSALYFCASTRTGANYGYTFGSGTRLTVV.

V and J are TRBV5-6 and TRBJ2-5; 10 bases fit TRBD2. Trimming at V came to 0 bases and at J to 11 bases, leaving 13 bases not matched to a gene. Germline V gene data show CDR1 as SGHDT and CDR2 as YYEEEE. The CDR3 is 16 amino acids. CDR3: CASSLEWSGRAREQYF. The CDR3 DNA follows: TGTGCCAGCAGCTTGGAGTGGAGCGGGAGGGCCCGGGAGCAGTACTTC.

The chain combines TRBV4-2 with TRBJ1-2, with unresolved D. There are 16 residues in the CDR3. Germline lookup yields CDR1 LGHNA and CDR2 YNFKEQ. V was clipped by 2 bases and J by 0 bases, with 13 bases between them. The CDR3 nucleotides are TGTGCCAGCAGCCAAAGTCTCGTTGAGACTAACTATGGCTACACCTTC. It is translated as CASSQSLVETNYGYTF.

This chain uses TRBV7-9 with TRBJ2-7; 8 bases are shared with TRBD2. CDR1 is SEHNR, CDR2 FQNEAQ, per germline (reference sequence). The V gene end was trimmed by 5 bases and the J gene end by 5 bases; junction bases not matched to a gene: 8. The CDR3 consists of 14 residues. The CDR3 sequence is CASSPGTSGDEQYF. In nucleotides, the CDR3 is TGTGCCAGCAGCCCGGGGACTAGTGGCGACGAGCAGTACTTC.

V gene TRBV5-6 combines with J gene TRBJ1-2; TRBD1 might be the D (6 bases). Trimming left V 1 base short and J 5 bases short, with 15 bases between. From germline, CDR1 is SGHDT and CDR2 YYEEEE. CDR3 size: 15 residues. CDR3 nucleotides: TGTGCCAGCAGCTTGCGGTCACAGGGTTTTTATGGCTACACCTTC. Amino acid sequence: CASSLRSQGFYGYTF.

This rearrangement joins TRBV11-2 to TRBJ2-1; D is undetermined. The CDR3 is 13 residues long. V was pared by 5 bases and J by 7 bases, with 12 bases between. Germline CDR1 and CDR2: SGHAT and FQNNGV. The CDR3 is CASSQSRENEQFF. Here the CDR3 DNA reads TGTGCCAGCAGCCAATCCCGCGAAAATGAGCAGTTCTTC. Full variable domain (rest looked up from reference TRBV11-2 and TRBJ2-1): EAGVAQSPRYKIIEKRQSVAFWCNPISGHATLYWYQQILGQGPKLLIQFQNNGVVDDSQLPKDRFSAERLKGVDSTLKIQPAKLEDSAVYLCASSQSRENEQFFGPGTRLTVL.

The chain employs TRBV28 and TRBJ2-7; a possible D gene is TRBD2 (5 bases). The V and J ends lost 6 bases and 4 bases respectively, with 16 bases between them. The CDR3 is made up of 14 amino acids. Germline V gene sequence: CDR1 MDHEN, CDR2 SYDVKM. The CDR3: CASSPALGGYEQYF. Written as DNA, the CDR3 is TGTGCCAGCAGCCCCGCTCTGGGCGGGTACGAGCAGTACTTC.

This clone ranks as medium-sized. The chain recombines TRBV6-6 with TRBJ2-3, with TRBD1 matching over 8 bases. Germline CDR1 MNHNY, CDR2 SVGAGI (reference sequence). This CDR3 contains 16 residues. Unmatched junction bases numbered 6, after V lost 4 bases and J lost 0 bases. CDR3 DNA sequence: TGTGCCAGCAGTTTCCTCAGACAGGGGAGCACAGATACGCAGTATTTT. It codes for CASSFLRQGSTDTQYF.

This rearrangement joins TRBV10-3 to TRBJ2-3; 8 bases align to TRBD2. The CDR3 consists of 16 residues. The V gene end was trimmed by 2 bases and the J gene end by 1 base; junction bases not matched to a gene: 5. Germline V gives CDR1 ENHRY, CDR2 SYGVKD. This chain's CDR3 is CAISERGSGGTDTQYF. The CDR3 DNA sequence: TGTGCCATCAGTGAGAGAGGTAGCGGGGGCACAGATACGCAGTATTTT.

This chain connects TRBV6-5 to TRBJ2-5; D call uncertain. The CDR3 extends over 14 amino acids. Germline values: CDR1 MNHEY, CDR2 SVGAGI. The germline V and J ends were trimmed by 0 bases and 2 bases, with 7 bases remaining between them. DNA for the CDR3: TGTGCCAGCAGTTACTCTACACAACAAGAGACCCAGTACTTC. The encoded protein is CASSYSTQQETQYF.

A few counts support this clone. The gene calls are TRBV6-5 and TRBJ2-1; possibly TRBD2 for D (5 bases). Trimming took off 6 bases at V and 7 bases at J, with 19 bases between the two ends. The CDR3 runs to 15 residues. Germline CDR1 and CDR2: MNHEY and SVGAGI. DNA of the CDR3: TGTGCCAGCAGCCTGTTACCGGGGAACGGGAATGAGCAGTTCTTC. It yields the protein CASSLLPGNGNEQFF.

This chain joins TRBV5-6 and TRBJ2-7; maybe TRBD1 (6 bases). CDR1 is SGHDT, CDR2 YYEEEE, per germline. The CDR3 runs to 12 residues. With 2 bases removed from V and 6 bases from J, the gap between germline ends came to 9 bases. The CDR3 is CASSLGQSEQYF. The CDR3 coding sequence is TGTGCCAGCAGCTTAGGACAGAGCGAGCAGTACTTC.

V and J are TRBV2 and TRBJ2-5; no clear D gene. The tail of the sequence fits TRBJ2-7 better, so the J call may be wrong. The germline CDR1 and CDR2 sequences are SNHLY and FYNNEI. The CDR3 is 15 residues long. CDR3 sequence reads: CASSEGRVKPYEQYF. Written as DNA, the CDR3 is TGTGCCAGCAGTGAGGGCAGAGTCAAACCCTACGAGCAGTACTTC.

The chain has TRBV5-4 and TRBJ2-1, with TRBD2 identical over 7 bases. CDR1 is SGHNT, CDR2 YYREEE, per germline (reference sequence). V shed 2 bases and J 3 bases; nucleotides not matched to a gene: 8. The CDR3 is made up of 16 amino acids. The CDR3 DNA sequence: TGTGCCAGCAGCTTTGGGGGAGGGCTCCTCTACAATGAGCAGTTCTTC. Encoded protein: CASSFGGGLLYNEQFF.